This T cell receptor (beta chain) was documented in a study of cytotoxic CD8 clonotypes in ibrutinib-treated CLL. Study information: On average, more than 90,000 productive rearrangements and just over 250,000 productive templates per sample.

Note on this clone: Its cognate antigen is unknown.

Deep sequencing aimed at 1 in 200,000 to 1 in 1 million T cells' resolution. The assay was immunoSEQ multiplex PCR, and TCRdb's table has in-frame clones only and misses some. Here the sample spans 68,000 or so clones, more than 60% being singletons. Study results and limitations: Baseline levels of clonality went above those of age-matched healthy donors and moved with circulating CD8+ T-cell counts.

Germline CDR1 and CDR2: LNHNV and YYDKDF (reference sequence). Trimming took off 0 bases at V and 4 bases at J, with 9 bases between the two ends. The CDR3 is 14 residues long. The clonotype comes from a human donor with chronic lymphocytic leukemia. The chain joins TRBV15 to TRBJ1-2; D unclear. The material sequenced was PBMCs, taken after 12 months of ibrutinib treatment. CDR3 amino acids: CATSRESTTYGYTF. CDR3 bases: TGTGCCACCAGCAGAGAAAGTACAACCTATGGCTACACCTTC.